These T cell receptor beta chains were read from a single sample in a study of blood T cell repertoires in COVID-19. Some clones are missing from TCRdb's copy, which holds only in-frame ones; the method was immunoSEQ multiplex PCR. Of some 200,000 clones in the sample, more than 75% were seen once. What was sequenced was PBMCs or T cells enriched from blood (not recorded which). These receptor sequences come from a middle-aged woman with acute COVID-19. CDR3s include the opening cysteine and the closing phenylalanine or tryptophan. Fields, in order: D gene, V gene, clone size, J gene, CDR3 DNA, CDR3 protein. A D gene is named only where the DNA matches it firmly. Where a row states a size, it is once, few, many or the class of an expanded clone; other rows omit it.

D gene: NA; V gene: TRBV10-3; clone size: NA; J gene: TRBJ1-1; CDR3 DNA: TGTGCCATCAGTGAGTCCAGGGGTCAGAACACTGAAGCTTTCTTT; CDR3 protein: CAISESRGQNTEAFF
D gene: NA; V gene: TRBV7-9; clone size: NA; J gene: TRBJ1-2; CDR3 DNA: TGTGCCAGCAGCCCTCGGAGCAGTAGGGGCTATGGCTACACCTTC; CDR3 protein: CASSPRSSRGYGYTF
D gene: TRBD1; V gene: TRBV7-8; clone size: NA; J gene: TRBJ2-7; CDR3 DNA: TGTGCCAGCAGCTTAGCCGGGACAGGGTTCCACGAGCAGTACTTC; CDR3 protein: CASSLAGTGFHEQYF
D gene: TRBD2; V gene: TRBV4-2; clone size: few; J gene: TRBJ2-4; CDR3 DNA: TGTGCCAGCAGCCAACCCCTCAAGACTAGCCAAATAGCCAAAAACATTCAGTACTTC; CDR3 protein: CASSQPLKTSQIAKNIQYF
D gene: TRBD1; V gene: TRBV6-1; clone size: NA; J gene: TRBJ1-6; CDR3 DNA: TGTGCCAGCAGTGAGAGACAGGGTATGGCCCTCCACTTT; CDR3 protein: CASSERQGMALHF
D gene: TRBD2; V gene: TRBV7-2; clone size: NA; J gene: TRBJ2-1; CDR3 DNA: TGTGCCAGCAGCTTAGGCCCTAGCGGGAGTGGATCCTACAATGAGCAGTTCTTC; CDR3 protein: CASSLGPSGSGSYNEQFF
D gene: NA; V gene: TRBV6-2/TRBV6-3; clone size: NA; J gene: TRBJ2-5; CDR3 DNA: TGTGCCAGCAGTTACCCCCCCTCTAACGGGGGGCTTACCCAGTACTTC; CDR3 protein: CASSYPPSNGGLTQYF
D gene: NA; V gene: TRBV5-1; clone size: NA; J gene: TRBJ1-3; CDR3 DNA: TGCGCCAGCAGCCGAACCGACACAGGAGCCTCTGGAAACACCATATATTTT; CDR3 protein: CASSRTDTGASGNTIYF
D gene: NA; V gene: TRBV7-6; clone size: NA; J gene: TRBJ1-3; CDR3 DNA: TGTGCCAGCAGCCCCCGAGCCGGAAACACCATATATTTT; CDR3 protein: CASSPRAGNTIYF
D gene: NA; V gene: TRBV30; clone size: NA; J gene: TRBJ1-4; CDR3 DNA: TGTGCCTGGAGTATGGGGGGGGCTACTGAAAAACTGTTTTTT; CDR3 protein: CAWSMGGATEKLFF
D gene: NA; V gene: TRBV2; clone size: NA; J gene: TRBJ1-5; CDR3 DNA: TGTGCCAGCAGAAAACAGGAAGCCAGCAATCAGCCCCAGCATTTT; CDR3 protein: CASRKQEASNQPQHF
D gene: NA; V gene: TRBV4-1; clone size: NA; J gene: TRBJ2-7; CDR3 DNA: TGCGCCAGCAGCCAAGAGGGCGGGGAGTACTACGAGCAGTACTTC; CDR3 protein: CASSQEGGEYYEQYF
D gene: TRBD1; V gene: TRBV30; clone size: NA; J gene: TRBJ1-6; CDR3 DNA: TGTGCCTGGAGGAGGCAGGGGGATTCACCCCTCCACTTT; CDR3 protein: CAWRRQGDSPLHF
D gene: NA; V gene: TRBV19; clone size: NA; J gene: TRBJ1-2; CDR3 DNA: TGTGCCAGTAGTATCGGGCGGGCTAACTATGGCTACACCTTC; CDR3 protein: CASSIGRANYGYTF
D gene: TRBD1; V gene: TRBV28; clone size: NA; J gene: TRBJ1-5; CDR3 DNA: TGTGCCAGCAGGGAACAGGGGACCGATCAGCCCCAGCATTTT; CDR3 protein: CASREQGTDQPQHF
D gene: NA; V gene: TRBV2; clone size: NA; J gene: TRBJ1-1; CDR3 DNA: TGTGCCAGCAGTGATGGAGGGGTGGTGGACACTGAAGCTTTCTTT; CDR3 protein: CASSDGGVVDTEAFF
D gene: TRBD1; V gene: TRBV6-5; clone size: NA; J gene: TRBJ2-7; CDR3 DNA: TGTGCCAGCAGCGCTGGACAGGGGGCAATCGAGCAGTACTTC; CDR3 protein: CASSAGQGAIEQYF
D gene: TRBD1; V gene: TRBV10-3; clone size: NA; J gene: TRBJ1-2; CDR3 DNA: TGTGCCATCAGTGAGCGAACAGGGGGGTCTAACTATGGCTACACCTTC; CDR3 protein: CAISERTGGSNYGYTF
D gene: NA; V gene: TRBV18; clone size: NA; J gene: TRBJ2-3; CDR3 DNA: TGTGCCAGCTCACCAAATCGTAGAGATACGCAGTATTTT; CDR3 protein: CASSPNRRDTQYF
D gene: NA; V gene: TRBV30; clone size: NA; J gene: TRBJ2-1; CDR3 DNA: TGTGCCTGGAGTCCGCGCGGAACTTACAATGAGCAGTTCTTC; CDR3 protein: CAWSPRGTYNEQFF
D gene: TRBD2; V gene: TRBV5-6; clone size: NA; J gene: TRBJ2-5; CDR3 DNA: TGTGCCAGCAGCTCTCGACTAGCGAGTCAAGAGACCCAGTACTTC; CDR3 protein: CASSSRLASQETQYF
D gene: NA; V gene: TRBV7-2; clone size: NA; J gene: TRBJ1-4; CDR3 DNA: TGTGCCAGCAAGACATCACACAATGAAAAACTGTTTTTT; CDR3 protein: CASKTSHNEKLFF
D gene: NA; V gene: TRBV16; clone size: NA; J gene: TRBJ2-1; CDR3 DNA: TGTGCCAGCAGCCTGGACAGAGGACCCTACAATGAGCAGTTCTTC; CDR3 protein: CASSLDRGPYNEQFF
D gene: NA; V gene: TRBV19; clone size: once; J gene: TRBJ1-2; CDR3 DNA: TGTGCCAGTAGTACTGTAACATCCCAGGCTAACTATGGCTACACCTTC; CDR3 protein: CASSTVTSQANYGYTF
D gene: TRBD1; V gene: TRBV6-5; clone size: NA; J gene: TRBJ2-7; CDR3 DNA: TGTGCCACGCAAACAGGGGGCGCGATCGACGAGCAGTACTTC; CDR3 protein: CATQTGGAIDEQYF
D gene: NA; V gene: TRBV2; clone size: many; J gene: TRBJ2-5; CDR3 DNA: TGTGCCAGCGCAAACAGACAAGAGACCCAGTACTTC; CDR3 protein: CASANRQETQYF
D gene: TRBD1; V gene: TRBV6-5; clone size: NA; J gene: TRBJ2-7; CDR3 DNA: TGTGCCAGTCACCAGGACAGGGCCCCTTGGGAGCAGTACTTC; CDR3 protein: CASHQDRAPWEQYF